This TCR beta chain was captured by sequencing in a study of blood T cell repertoires in COVID-19. Study-wide context: The cDNA or gDNA used as material had been derived from T cells, B-cell-depleted T cells, or PBMCs.

In the authors' methods: How many nucleated cells were present was estimated from reference gene primer amplification. The method was immunoSEQ multiplex PCR; TCRdb's version includes in-frame clones alone and lacks a portion of them. That table supplies the V and J calls and clone size; D and trimming were determined from the DNA. This repertoire shows roughly 61,000 clones, around 66% found once; its top ten account for approximately 50%. In germline, CDR1 is MNHEY, CDR2 SMNVEV (reference sequence). The length of the CDR3 is 15 residues. V shed 5 bases and J shed 4 bases, with 15 bases lying between them. A COVID-19 case was met by exposed participants within 2 weeks before study entry.

The source is a woman in her sixties or seventies who had been exposed to COVID-19. The J gene is TRBJ1-3, the V gene TRBV27, with D possibly matching TRBD1 (6 bases). The sequencing sample was made of PBMCs or T cells enriched from blood (not recorded which). CDR3 nucleotides: TGTGCCAGCAGTCACAGGGCTTCGGGAGGAAACACCATATATTTT. This sequence encodes CASSHRASGGNTIYF.